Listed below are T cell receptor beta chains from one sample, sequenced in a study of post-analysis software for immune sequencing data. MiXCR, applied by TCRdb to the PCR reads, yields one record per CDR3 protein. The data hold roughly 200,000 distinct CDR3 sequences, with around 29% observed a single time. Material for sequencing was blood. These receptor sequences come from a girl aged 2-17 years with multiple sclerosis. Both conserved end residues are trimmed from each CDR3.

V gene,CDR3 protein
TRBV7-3,ASSSLGSLSSYNEQF
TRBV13,ASSPKTGTNSPLH
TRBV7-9,ASSAAGTKNTEAF
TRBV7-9,ASSPSGDETQY
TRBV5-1,DSSFNRGRHEKLF
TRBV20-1,SARGIGPIWNGYT
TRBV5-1,ASSLGREVDGYT
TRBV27,ASSRSGGTSTDTQY
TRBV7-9,ASSLSGVGNSPLH
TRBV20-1,SARSRDRDSYEQY
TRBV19,ASSIRDRNPEWASGICADTQY
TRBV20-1,SARDHLQGTITDTQY
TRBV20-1,SARDLLAGIYNEQF
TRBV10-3,AISSSGGHTDTQY
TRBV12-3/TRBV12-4,ASSLTGEETQY
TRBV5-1,APPHKRGDTDTQY
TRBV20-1,SARDSRQGGETQY
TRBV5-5,ASSWRSGGHEAF
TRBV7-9,ASSLERDTEAF
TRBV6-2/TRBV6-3,ASQAEKTVLEAF
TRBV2,ASSSLTAGDTQY
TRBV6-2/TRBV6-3,ASRPFVGEQY
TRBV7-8,ASSTETGDTEAF
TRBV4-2,ASSQDKGGRQETQY
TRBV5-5,ASSLGQSSYGYT
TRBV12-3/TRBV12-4,ASSLGHGTGFNEQF
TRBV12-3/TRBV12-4,ASSSTDALNNEQF
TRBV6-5,ASSPGTSGIEQY
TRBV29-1,SVDLLGRETQY
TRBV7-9,ASSLGFGDRDTQY
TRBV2,ASSEGVGTASYEQY
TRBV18,ASSPLPPNTEAF
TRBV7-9,ASSRDTYQPQH
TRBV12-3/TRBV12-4,ASSLGGRTYEQY
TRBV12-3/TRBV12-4,ASSLGVINTEAF
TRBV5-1,ASNPGAGGTHEQF
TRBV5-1,ASSLAGQNTEAF
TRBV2,ASSEATGITKNIQY
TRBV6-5,ASSYGLAETGSYEQY
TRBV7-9,ASSFLAEIYNEQF
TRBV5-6,ASSTPRDRGRDSTYNEQF
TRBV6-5,ASSGTTPPEQY
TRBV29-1,SVPSGVNTEAF
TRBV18,ASSPGGKNIQY
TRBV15,ATSRQGSGANVLT